The rows below give T cell receptor beta chains drawn from one sample of a study of T cell responses to AZD1222 COVID-19 vaccine. Sequencing was performed with immunoSEQ multiplex PCR; in TCRdb, only in-frame clones are kept and a portion is missing. Found here are around 150,000 clones, roughly 90% of them singletons; the top ten hold less than 6.5%. The material was peripheral blood, obtained on day 0 of AZD1222 vaccination. The receptors shown here come from an adult in good health. The CDR3 runs from the conserved cysteine through the conserved F or W. The D gene is left open where the match is weak. Not every row has a clone size; where given, it reads once, few, many or a size class.

>once|NA|TRBV29-1|TRBJ1-1
TGCAGCGTTGAGGTGGGACCGGCCACTGAAGCTTTCTTT
CSVEVGPATEAFF
>NA|NA|TRBV18|TRBJ2-1
TGTGCCAGCTCCCAGGGTTCGGACAATGAGCAGTTCTTC
CASSQGSDNEQFF
>NA|NA|TRBV6-5|TRBJ1-2
TGTGCCAGCAGTTACGAGGGTGGCTATGGCTACACCTTC
CASSYEGGYGYTF
>NA|TRBD2|TRBV19|TRBJ2-6
TGTGCCAGTAGTATAGTTGGGGCGGGAGGGGTCTCTGGGGCCAACGTCCTGACTTTC
CASSIVGAGGVSGANVLTF
>medium-sized|NA|TRBV6-5|TRBJ1-2
TGTGCCAGCAGTATGACAGACAAGTATGGCTACACCTTC
CASSMTDKYGYTF
>medium-sized|TRBD1|TRBV5-6|TRBJ1-2
TGTGCCAGCAGCTTCCCCGACAGGGAGAATGGCTACACCTTC
CASSFPDRENGYTF
>many|NA|TRBV4-2|TRBJ2-7
TGTGCCAGCAGCGAAGAGTTGGGGACTTCCTACGAGCAGTACTTC
CASSEELGTSYEQYF
>NA|NA|TRBV5-1|TRBJ1-4
TGCGCCAGCAGCATCGGACGGACAGACCCTAATGAAAAACTGTTTTTT
CASSIGRTDPNEKLFF
>once|TRBD1|TRBV5-1|TRBJ1-1
TGCGCCAGCAGCTTGTTACAGGGGGAGAGGACTGAAGCTTTCTTT
CASSLLQGERTEAFF
>NA|NA|TRBV28|TRBJ1-4
TGTGCCAGCAGTTTTAAGTGGGGAAAACTGTTTTTT
CASSFKWGKLFF
>NA|NA|TRBV27|TRBJ1-1
TGTGCCAGCAGTCCGAATTTGAACACTGAAGCTTTCTTT
CASSPNLNTEAFF
>NA|TRBD1|TRBV12-5|TRBJ2-1
TGTGCTAGCATGATCGGGACAGGAACCCATGAGCAGTTCTTC
CASMIGTGTHEQFF
>NA|NA|TRBV5-1|TRBJ1-2
TGCGCCAGCAGCTTGGCAGGGATCTATGGCTACACCTTC
CASSLAGIYGYTF
>NA|NA|TRBV25-1|TRBJ2-3
TGTGCCAGCGCAGTGGGGGATACGCAGTATTTT
CASAVGDTQYF
>NA|NA|TRBV21-1|TRBJ2-2
TGTGCCAGCAGCAACCCCAGGGAAAGAGATGGACTAGCGGGAATAGCCGGGAACACCGGGGAGCTGTTTTTT
CASSNPRERDGLAGIAGNTGELFF
>NA|TRBD1|TRBV5-1|TRBJ2-7
TGCGCCAGCAGTTCCCAGGGGGCCTACGAGCAGTACTTC
CASSSQGAYEQYF
>NA|NA|TRBV5-1|TRBJ1-1
TGCGCCAGCAGCTTAGGAGGGGAAGCTTTCTTT
CASSLGGEAFF
>NA|NA|TRBV9|TRBJ2-3
TGTGCCAGCAGCCTCAGTTGGACAGATACGCAGTATTTT
CASSLSWTDTQYF
>NA|NA|TRBV20-1|TRBJ1-5
TGCAGTGCTAGTCCAGGTACAGGGAAGAGCAATCAGCCCCAGCATTTT
CSASPGTGKSNQPQHF
>NA|NA|TRBV5-1|TRBJ2-3
TGCGCCAGCAGCTTGGACAGGGATCAAGATACGCAGTATTTT
CASSLDRDQDTQYF
>NA|NA|TRBV27|TRBJ2-1
TGTGCCAGCAGTTGGGATCAGCGGTCCTACAATGAGCAGTTCTTC
CASSWDQRSYNEQFF
>NA|NA|TRBV18|TRBJ2-7
TGTGCCAGCTCACCACCATCCGGGGCGGGTAGCAACGAGCAGTACTTC
CASSPPSGAGSNEQYF
>NA|NA|TRBV5-1|TRBJ1-1
TGCGCCAGCAGCTTGAAGCCCGACACTGAAGCTTTCTTT
CASSLKPDTEAFF
>NA|TRBD1|TRBV5-1|TRBJ2-7
TGCGCCAGCAGCACCCGACAGGGAAGCTCCTACGAGCAGTACTTC
CASSTRQGSSYEQYF
>NA|NA|TRBV6-5|TRBJ1-1
TGTGCCAGCAGTTACTCGATACCGAGGAACACTGAAGCTTTCTTT
CASSYSIPRNTEAFF
>NA|NA|TRBV12-5|TRBJ2-7
TGTGCTAGTGGCCCTTGGGTCTACGAGCAGTACTTC
CASGPWVYEQYF
>NA|TRBD1|TRBV5-5|TRBJ1-1
TGTGCCAGCAGCTTCAGGGGGGGCACTGAAGCTTTCTTT
CASSFRGGTEAFF
>NA|NA|TRBV19|TRBJ2-6
TGTGCCAGCGGACACCCTCCTACTGGGGCCAACGTCCTGACTTTC
CASGHPPTGANVLTF
>NA|TRBD1|TRBV7-6|TRBJ1-2
TGTGCCAGCAGCTCTACAGGGGAACCGCATGGCTACACCTTC
CASSSTGEPHGYTF
>few|NA|TRBV24-1|TRBJ2-1
TGTGCCACCCAAATGAGCAATGAGCAGTTCTTC
CATQMSNEQFF
>NA|NA|TRBV30|TRBJ1-4
TGTGCCTGGAGTGTATCGAGGAGCAGGGCTCATGAAAAACTGTTTTTT
CAWSVSRSRAHEKLFF
>NA|TRBD1|TRBV4-2|TRBJ1-2
TGTGCCAGCACCAAAGGGGGCTGGGGGCAAGCGGACGGCTACACCTTC
CASTKGGWGQADGYTF
>NA|NA|TRBV6-6|TRBJ1-5
TGTGCCAGCAGTTACGGGGGTCTAGTCAATCAGCCCCAGCATTTT
CASSYGGLVNQPQHF
>NA|TRBD2|TRBV11-2|TRBJ2-3
TGTGCCAGCAGCATCTGGACTAGCGGTAACACAGATACGCAGTATTTT
CASSIWTSGNTDTQYF
>NA|TRBD1|TRBV10-3|TRBJ1-1
TGTGCCACTATACAGGGGATAGACACTGAAGCTTTCTTT
CATIQGIDTEAFF
>NA|TRBD1|TRBV2|TRBJ1-6
TGTGCCAGCAGTGCCAGACAGGGCAGAGGTAATTCACCCCTCCACTTT
CASSARQGRGNSPLHF
>NA|NA|TRBV5-4|TRBJ2-7
TGTGCCAGCAGTGACAGGAGCTCCTACGAGCAGTACTTC
CASSDRSSYEQYF
>many|TRBD2|TRBV4-1|TRBJ2-7
TGCGCCAGCAGCCCCTGGACTAGCGACTACGAGCAGTACTTC
CASSPWTSDYEQYF
>once|NA|TRBV5-4|TRBJ1-3
TGTGCCAGCAGCAATCCCTTAGCTGGAAACACCATATATTTT
CASSNPLAGNTIYF
>once|NA|TRBV27|TRBJ2-3
TGTGCCAGCAGTTTATCGGGGGCCACAGATACGCAGTATTTT
CASSLSGATDTQYF
>NA|NA|TRBV20-1|TRBJ1-2
TGCAGTGCTGGGAAGAGATATGGCTACACCTTC
CSAGKRYGYTF
>once|TRBD1|TRBV18|TRBJ1-2
TGTGCCAGCTCACAACGGACAGGAGAGTATGGCTACACCTTC
CASSQRTGEYGYTF
>NA|NA|TRBV30|TRBJ1-2
TGTGCCTGGAGCCGGGAGGGCTCGGGCGGCTACACCTTC
CAWSREGSGGYTF
>NA|NA|TRBV20-1|TRBJ1-4
TGCAGGCCGCAACGGGATGAAAAACTGTTTTTT
CRPQRDEKLFF
>NA|NA|TRBV19|TRBJ2-3
TGTGCCAGCCGGGGGGCAGGCGGAGATACGCAGTATTTT
CASRGAGGDTQYF
>NA|NA|TRBV6-2/TRBV6-3|TRBJ1-3
TGTGCCAGCAGTCTACAGAAACACTCTGGAAACACCATATATTTT
CASSLQKHSGNTIYF
>NA|NA|TRBV7-9|TRBJ1-1
TGTGCCAGCAGCCCCATAGGGGGAGGGACTGAAGCTTTCTTT
CASSPIGGGTEAFF